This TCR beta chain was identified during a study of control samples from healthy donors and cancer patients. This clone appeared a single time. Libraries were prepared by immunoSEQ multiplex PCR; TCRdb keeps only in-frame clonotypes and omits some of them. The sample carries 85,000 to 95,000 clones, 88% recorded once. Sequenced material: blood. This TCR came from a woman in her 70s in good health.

The CDR3 here is CASSPSTGTEAFF. For the CDR3, the DNA is TGTGCCAGCTCACCTTCGACAGGAACTGAAGCTTTCTTT. V is TRBV18 and J is TRBJ1-1, with D perhaps matching TRBD1 (6 bases). Trimming removed 3 bases from V and 5 bases from J, with 10 bases in between. The CDR3 consists of 13 residues. Germline V lookup: CDR1 KGHSH, CDR2 LQKENI.